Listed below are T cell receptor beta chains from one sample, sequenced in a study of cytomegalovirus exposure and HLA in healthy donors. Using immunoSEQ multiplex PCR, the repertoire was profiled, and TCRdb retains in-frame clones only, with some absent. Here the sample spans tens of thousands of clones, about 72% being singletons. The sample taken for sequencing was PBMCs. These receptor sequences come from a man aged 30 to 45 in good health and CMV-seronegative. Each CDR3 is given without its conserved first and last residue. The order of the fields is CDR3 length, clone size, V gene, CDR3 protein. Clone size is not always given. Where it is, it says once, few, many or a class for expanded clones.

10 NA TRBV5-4 ASSLGGNGYT
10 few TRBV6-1 ASRALGGGYT
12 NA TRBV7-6 ASSLGGGIYEQY
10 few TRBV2 ASRGQASGYT
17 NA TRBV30 AWSFGILQGGWNTGELF
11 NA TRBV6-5 ASSLPGNYGYT
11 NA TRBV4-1 ASSLDSQYEQY
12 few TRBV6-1 ASSLQGGDTEAF
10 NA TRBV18 ASSPPGYGYT
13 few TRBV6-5 ASSYSAGINYGYT
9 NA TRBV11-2 ASKFGSEQF
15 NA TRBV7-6 ASSPQLAGTNTGELF
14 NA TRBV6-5 ASSYWASVNTDTQY
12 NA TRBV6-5 ASRRAGDDNEQF
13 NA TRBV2 ATLKQGSGANVLT
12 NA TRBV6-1 ASRAYQGNYGYT
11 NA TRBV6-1 ASSHSGANVLT
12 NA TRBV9 ASNYGGLQYGYT
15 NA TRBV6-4 ASRARGTGDGNYGYT
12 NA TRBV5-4 ASSLGSVTDTQY
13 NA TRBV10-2 ASTPSASSYNEQF
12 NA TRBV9 ASSVASGTYEQY
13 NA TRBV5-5 ASSFSGWLNTEAF
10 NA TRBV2 ASSRREREQY
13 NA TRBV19 ASTYPQFPGYGYT
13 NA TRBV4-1 ASSSPVTRGYGYT
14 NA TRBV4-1 ASSQVAGGGTDTQY
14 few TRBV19 ASSRGWAGDTGELF
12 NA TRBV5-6 ASSPYRGGQPQH
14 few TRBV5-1 ASSLEVGVGGETQY
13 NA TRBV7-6 ASSLGLGQGHEQY
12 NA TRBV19 ASNPQGAGYGYT
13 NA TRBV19 ASRLQMGAGYEQY
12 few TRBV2 ASRGQGMNTEAF
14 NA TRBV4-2 ASSPRAGAAQETQY
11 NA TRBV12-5 ASGLAGGYEQY
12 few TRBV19 ASSEGEIWNTQY
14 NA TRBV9 ASSARGLNYGNEQF
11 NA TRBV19 ASSFSADSPQH
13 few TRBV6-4 ASSDSGQNTGELF
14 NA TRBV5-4 ASSGAGGTLKETQY
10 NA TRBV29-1 SARQGGTEAF
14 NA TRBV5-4 ASSSVLAGGPDEQY
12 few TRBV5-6 ASSFWDRAAEAF
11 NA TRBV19 ASSIGIPGGQH
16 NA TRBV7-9 ASSLDTRFPAGANVLT
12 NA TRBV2 ASRLAGGDYEQY
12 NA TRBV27 ASSPTGQIYGYT
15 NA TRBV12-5 ASGLPSPGRGNSEAF
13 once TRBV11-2 ASSPGLAGVNEQF